Below are 18 T cell receptor beta chains sequenced from a single sample in a study of blood T cell repertoires in COVID-19. Sequencing used immunoSEQ multiplex PCR; TCRdb keeps in-frame clones, though not all of them. Of almost 250,000 clones in the sample, 75% to 85% were seen once. Sequenced: PBMCs or T cells enriched from blood (not recorded which). These receptors all come from a woman aged 50 to 60 with acute COVID-19.

V and J are TRBV4-3 and TRBJ1-2, with 7 bases fitting TRBD1. Germline V CDR1 and CDR2: LGHNA, YSLEER. The CDR3 runs to 16 residues. Germline trimming cut 0 bases from V and 4 bases from J; bases unmatched to any gene: 8. The CDR3 here is CASSQERRTGPYGYTF. The CDR3 coding sequence is TGCGCCAGCAGCCAAGAAAGGAGGACAGGCCCCTATGGCTACACCTTC.

The chain employs TRBV11-2 and TRBJ2-3; tentative D call: TRBD1 (5 bases). This CDR3 has 13 residues. Germline lookup yields CDR1 SGHAT and CDR2 FQNNGV. V gave up 5 bases and J gave up 12 bases, with 18 bases separating them. CDR3 residues: CASSATRSGAQYF. The DNA of the CDR3 is TGTGCCAGCAGCGCAACAAGGTCTGGGGCCCAGTATTTT.

The chain joins TRBV5-1 to TRBJ2-5; D possibly corresponds to TRBD2 (7 bases). V was trimmed by 2 bases and J by 2 bases, leaving 10 bases between them. Germline V gene lookup returns CDR1 SGHRS and CDR2 YFSETQ. This CDR3 contains 14 residues. CDR3 sequence reads: CASSFAGAQETQYF. Written as DNA, the CDR3 is TGCGCCAGCAGCTTTGCGGGGGCTCAAGAGACCCAGTACTTC.

The rearrangement uses TRBV6-1 and TRBJ2-6; D gene ambiguous. CDR1 is MNHNS, CDR2 SASEGT, per germline. Trimming left V 0 bases short and J 17 bases short, with 14 bases between. This CDR3 region has 13 residues. CDR3 nucleotides: TGTGCCAGCAGTGAAGCCGGGTCGGATCCTATGACTTTC. Translation gives CASSEAGSDPMTF.

In this sample, this clone turned up once. The chain joins TRBV11-2 to TRBJ1-2; 9 bases are shared with TRBD1. The length of the CDR3 is 13 residues. After removal of 4 bases from V and 5 bases from J, the junction contained 2 bases not matched to a gene. Germline assignment: CDR1 SGHAT and CDR2 FQNNGV. Here the CDR3 DNA reads TGTGCCAGCAGCTCGGACAGGGGTTATGGCTACACCTTC. Translation: CASSSDRGYGYTF.

The rearrangement links TRBV4-3 to TRBJ2-1, with 7 bases lining up with TRBD1. This CDR3 contains 14 residues. CDR1 is LGHNA, CDR2 YSLEER, per germline. V lost 0 bases, J lost 7 bases, and 3 bases stayed unmatched. In nucleotides, the CDR3 is TGCGCCAGCAGCCAAGATGGACAGGCAAATGAGCAGTTCTTC. This encodes CASSQDGQANEQFF.

The chain couples TRBV28 to TRBJ1-4; D possibly corresponds to TRBD1 (6 bases). Trimming pared 5 bases from V and 6 bases from J, leaving 16 bases between. This CDR3 is built from 15 residues. Per germline, CDR1 MDHEN and CDR2 SYDVKM. The CDR3 sequence: CASSAQGTLDEKLFF. CDR3 bases: TGTGCCAGCAGTGCCCAGGGGACACTTGATGAAAAACTGTTTTTT. Variable domain in full (rest from reference TRBV28 and TRBJ1-4): DVKVTQSSRYLVKRTGEKVFLECVQDMDHENMFWYRQDPGLGLRLIYFSYDVKMKEKGDIPEGYSVSREKKERFSLILESASTNQTSMYLCASSAQGTLDEKLFFGSGTQLSVL.

This clone was seen just once. The chain joins TRBV5-1 to TRBJ2-1; TRBD1 aligns across 8 bases. The trim removed 5 bases at V and 13 bases at J, leaving 8 bases unmatched. This CDR3 spans 12 amino acids. Germline CDR1 reads SGHRS; CDR2 reads YFSETQ. Here the CDR3 DNA reads TGCGCCAGCAGTTCCGAGACAGGGGACCAGTTCTTC. Protein sequence: CASSSETGDQFF.

The V gene is TRBV11-2, the J gene TRBJ1-6, with 9 bases fitting TRBD1. CDR3 size: 16 residues. The junction had 9 bases not matched to a gene; V was cut back by 2 bases and J by 10 bases. The germline gives CDR1 SGHAT, CDR2 FQNNGV. The CDR3 DNA reads as TGTGCCAGCAGCTTATCCGTGGGACAGGGAGGATCACCCCTCCACTTT. It yields the protein CASSLSVGQGGSPLHF.

This chain connects TRBV7-2 to TRBJ2-3, with D uncertain. CDR3 length: 11 amino acids. In germline, CDR1 is SGHTA, CDR2 FQGNSA. Trimming shortened V by 2 bases and J by 9 bases, and 6 bases separated the two germline ends. In DNA, the CDR3 is TGTGCCAGCAGCTTATCCGAGACGCAGTATTTT. Amino acids: CASSLSETQYF.

CDR3 in amino acids: CASSLSPRRTYNEQFF. CDR3 DNA sequence: TGTGCCAGCAGTTTATCCCCGAGGAGGACCTACAATGAGCAGTTCTTC. The rearrangement joins TRBV27 to TRBJ2-1; the D gene is possibly TRBD2 (5 bases). Trimming took 0 bases from V and 2 from J, leaving 11 bases between them. CDR3 size: 16 residues. Germline lookup yields CDR1 MNHEY and CDR2 SMNVEV (reference sequence).

The gene calls are TRBV6-5 and TRBJ2-5, with 9 bases matching TRBD2. The CDR3 runs to 15 residues. Unmatched junction bases numbered 7, after V lost 2 bases and J lost 6 bases. The germline CDR1 and CDR2 sequences are MNHEY and SVGAGI. CDR3 DNA: TGTGCCAGCAGTTACATCCGCGGGGGGGGAAAGACCCAGTACTTC. Encoded protein: CASSYIRGGGKTQYF.

The V call is TRBV30, the J call TRBJ1-4, with TRBD1 identical over 7 bases. The CDR3 is made up of 15 amino acids. CDR1 GTSNPN and CDR2 SVGIG come from the germline V gene (reference sequence). J was trimmed by 4 bases and V by 3 bases; bases with no gene match: 8. The CDR3 bases are TGTGCCTGGAGGGTCGGGACAGCGTATAATGAAAAACTGTTTTTT. Its translation: CAWRVGTAYNEKLFF.

The chain recombines TRBV7-2 with TRBJ1-2; 7 nucleotides agree with TRBD1. Germline CDR1 reads SGHTA; CDR2 reads FQGNSA. The CDR3 spans 13 residues. Losses at the gene ends were 4 bases for V and 3 bases for J; bases not matched to a gene: 2. In DNA form, the CDR3 reads TGTGCCAGCAGCTACGGGACAGACTATGGCTACACCTTC. Translation: CASSYGTDYGYTF. Supplemented by reference TRBV7-2 and TRBJ1-2, the full variable domain reads GAGVSQSPSNKVTEKGKDVELRCDPISGHTALYWYRQSLGQGLEFLIYFQGNSAPDKSGLPSDRFSAERTGGSVSTLTIQRTQQEDSAVYLCASSYGTDYGYTFGSGTRLTVV.

The V call is TRBV19, the J call TRBJ1-2, with 8 bases matching TRBD1. The CDR3 is made up of 16 amino acids. The junction had 6 bases not matched to a gene; V was cut back by 0 bases and J by 3 bases. Looked up from germline, CDR1 is LNHDA and CDR2 is SQIVND (reference sequence). CDR3 region: CASSIEGRGPDYGYTF. The CDR3 DNA reads as TGTGCCAGTAGTATAGAAGGCAGGGGGCCTGACTATGGCTACACCTTC.

This chain uses TRBV5-1 with TRBJ2-1; possible D gene TRBD1, 6 bases. This CDR3 has 15 residues. V lost 4 bases and J 6 bases, leaving 17 bases between the germline ends. Per the germline V gene, CDR1 is SGHRS and CDR2 is YFSETQ. CDR3 sequence: CASSPKQGSANEQFF. In nucleotides, the CDR3 is TGCGCCAGCAGCCCCAAGCAGGGGAGTGCCAATGAGCAGTTCTTC. Filled out from reference TRBV5-1 and TRBJ2-1, the complete variable domain reads KAGVTQTPRYLIKTRGQQVTLSCSPISGHRSVSWYQQTPGQGLQFLFEYFSETQRNKGNFPGRFSGRQFSNSRSEMNVSTLELGDSALYLCASSPKQGSANEQFFGPGTRLTVL.

This chain joins TRBV7-2 and TRBJ2-7; possible D gene TRBD2, 5 bases. V shed 5 bases and J shed 5 bases, with 13 bases lying between them. Germline V gene sequence: CDR1 SGHTA, CDR2 FQGNSA. The CDR3 sequence is 13 residues long. Here the CDR3 DNA reads TGTGCCAGCAGCGCCCGGGGTAGGGACGAGCAGTACTTC. Translated: CASSARGRDEQYF.

The chain has TRBV4-1 and TRBJ1-1; a possible D gene is TRBD1 (5 bases). Per germline, CDR1 MGHRA and CDR2 YSYEKL. The CDR3 covers 14 residues. The V end was cut by 4 bases, the J end by 0 bases, with 9 bases between. The CDR3 here is CASSRRQLNTEAFF. DNA for the CDR3: TGCGCCAGCAGCCGCCGACAGCTGAACACTGAAGCTTTCTTT.